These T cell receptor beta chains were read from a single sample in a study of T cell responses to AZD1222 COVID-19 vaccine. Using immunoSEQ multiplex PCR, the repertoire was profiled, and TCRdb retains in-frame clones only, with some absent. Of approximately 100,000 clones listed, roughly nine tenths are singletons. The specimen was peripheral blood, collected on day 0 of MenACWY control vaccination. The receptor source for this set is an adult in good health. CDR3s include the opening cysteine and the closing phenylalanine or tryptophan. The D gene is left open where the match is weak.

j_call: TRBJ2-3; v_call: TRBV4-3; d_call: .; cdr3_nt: TGCGCCAGCAGCCAAGAGGCAGTCACAGATACGCAGTATTTT; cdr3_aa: CASSQEAVTDTQYF
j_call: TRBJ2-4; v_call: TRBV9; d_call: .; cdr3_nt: TGTGCCAGCAGCGTAGGGTCAGGGGGGACCAAAAACATTCAGTACTTC; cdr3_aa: CASSVGSGGTKNIQYF
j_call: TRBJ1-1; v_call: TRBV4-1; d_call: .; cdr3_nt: TGCGCCAGCAGCCAAGAAGATCGGGGAACTGAAGCTTTCTTT; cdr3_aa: CASSQEDRGTEAFF
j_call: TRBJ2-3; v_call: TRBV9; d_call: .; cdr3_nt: TGTGCCAGCAGCCCGGGACTTAACACAGATACGCAGTATTTT; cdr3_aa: CASSPGLNTDTQYF
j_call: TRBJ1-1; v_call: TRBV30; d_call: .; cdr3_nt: TGTGCCTGGAGTGACAGGAACACTGAAGCTTTCTTT; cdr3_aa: CAWSDRNTEAFF
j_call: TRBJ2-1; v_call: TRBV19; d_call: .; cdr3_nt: TGTGCCAGTAGCGAATTAGGTGCTAGCTCCTACAATGAGCAGTTCTTC; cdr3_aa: CASSELGASSYNEQFF
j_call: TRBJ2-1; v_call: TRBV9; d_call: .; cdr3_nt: TGTGCCAGCAGCGACGCAGGTAGCTCCTACAATGAGCAGTTCTTC; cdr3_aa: CASSDAGSSYNEQFF
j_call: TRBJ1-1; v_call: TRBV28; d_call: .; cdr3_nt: TGTGCCAGCAATCGAGGTATGAACACTGAAGCTTTCTTT; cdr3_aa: CASNRGMNTEAFF
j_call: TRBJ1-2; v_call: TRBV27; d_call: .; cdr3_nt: TGTGCCAGCAGTTTATTGGGGGGCAACTATGGCTACACCTTC; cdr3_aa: CASSLLGGNYGYTF
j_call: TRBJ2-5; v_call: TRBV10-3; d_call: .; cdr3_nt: TGTGCCATCAGCCAGTCAGAGGCGGGGCAGGGACAAGAGACCCAGTACTTC; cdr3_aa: CAISQSEAGQGQETQYF
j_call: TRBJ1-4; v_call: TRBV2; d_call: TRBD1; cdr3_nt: TGTGCCAGCAGTCGGACAGGGGGAAGAGGTGGCGAAAAACTGTTTTTT; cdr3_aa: CASSRTGGRGGEKLFF
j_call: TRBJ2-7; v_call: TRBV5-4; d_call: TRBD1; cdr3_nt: TGTGCCAGCAGCTGGGACAGGGGGCCCTACGAGCAGTACTTC; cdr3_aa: CASSWDRGPYEQYF